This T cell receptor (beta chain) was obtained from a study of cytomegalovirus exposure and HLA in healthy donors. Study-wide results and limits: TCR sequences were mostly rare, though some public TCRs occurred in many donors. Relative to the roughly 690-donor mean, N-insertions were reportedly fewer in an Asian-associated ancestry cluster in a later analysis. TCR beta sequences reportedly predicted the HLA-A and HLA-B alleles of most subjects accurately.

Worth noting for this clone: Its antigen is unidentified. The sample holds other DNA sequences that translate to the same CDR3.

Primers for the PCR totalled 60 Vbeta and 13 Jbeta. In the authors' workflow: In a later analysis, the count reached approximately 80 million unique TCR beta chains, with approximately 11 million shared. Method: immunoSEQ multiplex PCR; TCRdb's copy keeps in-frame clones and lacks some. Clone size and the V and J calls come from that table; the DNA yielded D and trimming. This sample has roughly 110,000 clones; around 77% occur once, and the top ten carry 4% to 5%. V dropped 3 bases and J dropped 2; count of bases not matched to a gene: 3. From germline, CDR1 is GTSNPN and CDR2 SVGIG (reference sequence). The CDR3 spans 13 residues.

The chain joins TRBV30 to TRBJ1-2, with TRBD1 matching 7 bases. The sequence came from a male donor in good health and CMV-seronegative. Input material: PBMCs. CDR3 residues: CAWSTGANYGYTF. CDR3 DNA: TGTGCCTGGAGCACAGGGGCGAACTATGGCTACACCTTC.